These 2 T cell receptor beta chains were all obtained from the same sample, sequenced in a study of low-dose radiotherapy and immunotherapy resistance in tumors. Primers targeting TRAV and TRBV primed first-strand cDNA, covering alpha and beta chains. Both a constant-region primer and a V-primer adapter served to amplify TCRs across 15 to 25 PCR cycles. Using its own MiXCR run on the reads, TCRdb lists one record per CDR3 protein. The sample has fewer than 95,000 distinct CDR3 sequences; 9.4% are singletons. Regarding time point: before trial treatment. Material: PBMCs, obtained before treatment. The receptors come from a male donor with prostate cancer.

This clonotype was counted many times. The chain is built from TRBV19 and TRBJ1-5, with D possibly being TRBD1 (5 bases). Germline-derived CDR1 and CDR2 are LNHDA and SQIVND (reference sequence). The V end lost 1 base, the J end lost 2 bases, and 6 bases lay between the germline ends. CDR3 length: 14 amino acids. The CDR3 region has the DNA TGTGCCAGTAGTATAGCGGGGGGCAATCAGCCCCAGCATTTT. This encodes CASSIAGGNQPQHF. The full variable domain, rest sourced from reference TRBV19 and TRBJ1-5, is DGGITQSPKYLFRKEGQNVTLSCEQNLNHDAMYWYRQDPGQGLRLIYYSQIVNDFQKGDIAEGYSVSREKKESFPLTVTSAQKNPTAFYLCASSIAGGNQPQHFGDGTRLSIL.

This clonotype has ten or more counts. The CDR3 DNA is TGTGCCAGCAGCTTAGACCAGGGGGCGAACTATGGCTACACCTTC. Translating gives CASSLDQGANYGYTF. This sequence joins TRBV11-2 and TRBJ1-2; 8 bases line up with TRBD1. With 0 bases clipped from V and 2 bases from J, the junction kept 2 bases outside the gene matches. Germline V lookup: CDR1 SGHAT, CDR2 FQNNGV. The CDR3 length is 15 residues.